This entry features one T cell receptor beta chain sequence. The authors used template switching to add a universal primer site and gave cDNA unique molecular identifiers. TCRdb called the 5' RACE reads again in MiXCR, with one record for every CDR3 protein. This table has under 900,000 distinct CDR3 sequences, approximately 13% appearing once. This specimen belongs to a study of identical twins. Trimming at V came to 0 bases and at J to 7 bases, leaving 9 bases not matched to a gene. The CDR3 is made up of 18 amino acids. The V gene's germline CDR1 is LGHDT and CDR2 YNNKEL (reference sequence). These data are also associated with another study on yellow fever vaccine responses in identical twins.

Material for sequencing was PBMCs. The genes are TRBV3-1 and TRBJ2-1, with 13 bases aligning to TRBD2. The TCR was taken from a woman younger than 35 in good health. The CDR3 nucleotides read TGTGCCAGCAGCCAAGATCCCCGGACTAGCGGGAGTACTAATGAGCAGTTCTTC. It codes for CASSQDPRTSGSTNEQFF.